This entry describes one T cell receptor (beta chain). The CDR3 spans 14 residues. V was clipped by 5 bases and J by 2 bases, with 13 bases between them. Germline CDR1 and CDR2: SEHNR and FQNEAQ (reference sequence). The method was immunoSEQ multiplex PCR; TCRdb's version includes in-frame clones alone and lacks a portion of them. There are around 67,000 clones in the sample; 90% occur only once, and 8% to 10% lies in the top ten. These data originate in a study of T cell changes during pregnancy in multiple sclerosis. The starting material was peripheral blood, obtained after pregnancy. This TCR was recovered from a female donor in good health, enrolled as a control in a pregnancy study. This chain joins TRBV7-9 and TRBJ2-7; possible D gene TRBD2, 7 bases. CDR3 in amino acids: CASSGRGEAYEQYF. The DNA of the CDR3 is TGTGCCAGCAGCGGGAGGGGGGAGGCCTACGAGCAGTACTTC.